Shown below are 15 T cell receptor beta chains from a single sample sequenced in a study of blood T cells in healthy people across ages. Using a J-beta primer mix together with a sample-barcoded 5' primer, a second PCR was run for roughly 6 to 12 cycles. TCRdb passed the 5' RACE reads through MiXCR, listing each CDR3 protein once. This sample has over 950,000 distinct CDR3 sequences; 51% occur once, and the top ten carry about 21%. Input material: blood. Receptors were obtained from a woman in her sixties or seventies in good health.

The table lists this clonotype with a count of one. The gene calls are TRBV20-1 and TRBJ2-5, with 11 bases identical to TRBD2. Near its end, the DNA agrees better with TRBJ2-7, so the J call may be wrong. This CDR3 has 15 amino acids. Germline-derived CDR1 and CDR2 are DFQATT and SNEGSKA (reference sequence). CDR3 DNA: TGCAGTGCTAGGATAATAGCGGGAGGGCGCGGCGAGCAGTACTTC. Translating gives CSARIIAGGRGEQYF.

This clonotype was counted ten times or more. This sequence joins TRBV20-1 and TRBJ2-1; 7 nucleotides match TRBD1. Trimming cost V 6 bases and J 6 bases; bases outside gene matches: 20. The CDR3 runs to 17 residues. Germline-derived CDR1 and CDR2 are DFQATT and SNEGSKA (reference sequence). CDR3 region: CSARQGEGTRGRNEQFF. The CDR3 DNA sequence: TGCAGTGCAAGACAGGGCGAGGGCACACGGGGTCGCAATGAGCAGTTCTTC.

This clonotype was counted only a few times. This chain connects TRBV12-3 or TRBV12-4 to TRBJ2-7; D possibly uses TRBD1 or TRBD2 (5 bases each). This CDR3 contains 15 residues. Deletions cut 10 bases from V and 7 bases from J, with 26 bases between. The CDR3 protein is CAITSGTSSYNEQYF. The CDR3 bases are TGTGCCATAACTTCAGGGACCAGCTCCTACAATGAGCAGTACTTC.

The CDR3, as DNA: TGTGCCAGCAACCCGACTCTTGGGTCAGGGAACACTGAAGCTTTCTTT. It encodes CASNPTLGSGNTEAFF. The rearrangement uses TRBV12-3 or TRBV12-4 and TRBJ1-1; D is unclear. Between the trimmed V and J ends, which lost 7 bases and 1 base, there was a span of 19 bases. The CDR3 has 16 amino acids.

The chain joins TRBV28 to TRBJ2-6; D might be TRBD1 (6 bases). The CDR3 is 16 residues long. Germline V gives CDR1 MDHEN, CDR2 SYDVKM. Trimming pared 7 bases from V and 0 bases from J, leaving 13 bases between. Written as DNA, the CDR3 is TGTGCCAGCAAACCGGGACACCCCTCTGGGGCCAACGTCCTGACTTTC. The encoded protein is CASKPGHPSGANVLTF.

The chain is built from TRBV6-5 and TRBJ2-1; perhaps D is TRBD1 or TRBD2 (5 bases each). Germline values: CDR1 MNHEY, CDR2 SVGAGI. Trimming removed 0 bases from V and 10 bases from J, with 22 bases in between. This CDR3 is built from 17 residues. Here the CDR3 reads CASSYSNRTPRQREQFF. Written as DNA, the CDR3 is TGTGCCAGCAGTTACTCGAACAGGACTCCTAGACAGAGGGAGCAGTTCTTC.

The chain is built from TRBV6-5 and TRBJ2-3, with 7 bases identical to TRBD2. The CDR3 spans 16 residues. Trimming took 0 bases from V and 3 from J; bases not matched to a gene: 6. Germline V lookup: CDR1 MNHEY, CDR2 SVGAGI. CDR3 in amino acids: CASSYSLLARTDTQYF. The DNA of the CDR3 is TGTGCCAGCAGTTACTCTTTACTAGCGAGAACAGATACGCAGTATTTT.

Here the CDR3 reads CASSLISGNTDTQYF. In nucleotides, the CDR3 is TGTGCCAGCAGTTTGATTAGCGGGAACACAGATACGCAGTATTTT. The V and J genes are TRBV12-3 or TRBV12-4 and TRBJ2-3; 8 bases are a match to TRBD2. V lost 3 bases to trimming and J lost 2 bases; unmatched junction nucleotides: 4. The CDR3 spans 15 residues.

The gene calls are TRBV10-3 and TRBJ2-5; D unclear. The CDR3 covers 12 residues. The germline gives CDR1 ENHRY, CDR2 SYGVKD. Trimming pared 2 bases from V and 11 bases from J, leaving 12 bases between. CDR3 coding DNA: TGTGCCATCAGTGAGATGAACAATGAGCAGTACTTC. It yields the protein CAISEMNNEQYF.

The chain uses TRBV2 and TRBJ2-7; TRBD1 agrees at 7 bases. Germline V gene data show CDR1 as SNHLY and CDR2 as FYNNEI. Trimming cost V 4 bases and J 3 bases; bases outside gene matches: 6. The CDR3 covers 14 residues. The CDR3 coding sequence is TGTGCCAGCAGTGTAGGTCGGGACAGCTACGAGCAGTACTTC. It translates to CASSVGRDSYEQYF.

The CDR3 DNA is TGTGCCACCAGCAGAGTAGGGACCGCCAATGAGCAGTTCTTC. This encodes CATSRVGTANEQFF. This chain uses TRBV15 with TRBJ2-1; possibly TRBD1 or TRBD2 for D (5 bases each). The germline V gene encodes CDR1 LNHNV and CDR2 YYDKDF (reference sequence). The ends were cut back, 1 base at V and 6 bases at J, with 10 bases in the middle. The CDR3 runs 14 residues.

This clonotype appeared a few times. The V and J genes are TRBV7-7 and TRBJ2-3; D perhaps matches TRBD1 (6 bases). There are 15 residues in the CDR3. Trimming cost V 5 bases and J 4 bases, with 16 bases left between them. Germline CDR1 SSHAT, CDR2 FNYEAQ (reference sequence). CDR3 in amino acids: CASSQQGNRADTQYF. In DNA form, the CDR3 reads TGTGCCAGCAGCCAACAGGGTAACCGGGCAGATACGCAGTATTTT.

This chain's CDR3 is CATSRDPALGIQYF. CDR3 nucleotides: TGTGCCACCAGCAGAGACCCCGCATTGGGCATTCAGTACTTC. V gene TRBV15 combines with J gene TRBJ2-4; D is undetermined. The V gene lost 0 bases and the J gene lost 9 bases, with 12 bases spanning the gap. This CDR3 region has 14 residues. The V gene's germline CDR1 is LNHNV and CDR2 YYDKDF (reference sequence).

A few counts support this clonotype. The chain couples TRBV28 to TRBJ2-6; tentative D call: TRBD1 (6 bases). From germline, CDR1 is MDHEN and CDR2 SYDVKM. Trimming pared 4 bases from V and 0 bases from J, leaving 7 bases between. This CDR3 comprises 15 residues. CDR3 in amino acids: CASSWTVSGANVLTF. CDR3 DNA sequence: TGTGCCAGCAGTTGGACAGTCTCTGGGGCCAACGTCCTGACTTTC.

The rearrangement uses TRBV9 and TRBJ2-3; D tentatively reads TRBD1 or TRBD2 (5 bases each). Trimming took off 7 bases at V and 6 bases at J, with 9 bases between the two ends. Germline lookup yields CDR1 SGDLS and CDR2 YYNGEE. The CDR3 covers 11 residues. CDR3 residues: CASGGMDTQYF. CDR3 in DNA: TGTGCCAGCGGGGGAATGGATACGCAGTATTTT.